Sequencing of this TCR beta chain was carried out in a study of blood T cell repertoires in COVID-19. Study-level information: Material from acute and convalescent COVID-19 was sourced from the United States, Italy and Spain.

CDR1 is LNHDA and CDR2 is SQIVND in the germline V gene (reference sequence). CDR3 length: 15 amino acids. Trimming cost V 6 bases and J 5 bases, with 17 bases left between them. How the authors handled the data: Reference gene primers were amplified, and this amplification served to estimate nucleated cell counts. Repertoires were generated with immunoSEQ multiplex PCR, while TCRdb's copy carries only in-frame clones and drops some. That table supplies the V and J calls and clone size; D and trimming were determined from the DNA. The table records more than 250,000 clones, around 86% of them present only once.

The sequence came from a man in his fifties or sixties with active or convalescent COVID-19. Sequenced material: peripheral blood. J is TRBJ1-5 and V is TRBV19, with D hard to call. This CDR3 reads CASRYMSGGDQPQHF. CDR3 nucleotides: TGTGCCAGTAGGTACATGTCAGGAGGCGATCAGCCCCAGCATTTT.